These 21 T cell receptor beta chains were all obtained from the same sample, sequenced in a study of T cell responses to AZD1222 COVID-19 vaccine (dated by TCRdb to the early 2020s). The library was made by the immunoSEQ multiplex PCR assay. Held by TCRdb, this immuneACCESS table contains in-frame sequences only and omits some clones. Under half of the omission traces to an unresolved V gene where checked; the cause of the rest is unknown. The table for this sample lists some 130,000 clones; roughly 91% of them were counted only once. The biggest ten clones account for around 7.1% of the sample. The sample's time point label is to be understood as: about 28 days (+/-7) after the second vaccine dose. Sequencing was performed on peripheral blood, taken 28 days after the second AZD1222 dose. The source is an adult who received the AZD1222 COVID-19 vaccine.

This clone was detected only once. The CDR3 protein is CASSERTSGGAGEQFF. CDR3 bases: TGTGCCAGCAGCGAACGTACTAGCGGGGGGGCGGGTGAGCAGTTCTTC. The chain joins TRBV4-2 to TRBJ2-1, with 13 nucleotides matching TRBD2. The germline V gene has CDR1 LGHNA and CDR2 YNFKEQ. The CDR3 contains 16 residues. V shed 5 bases, J shed 9 bases, and the junction held 10 bases outside the gene matches.

The rearrangement joins TRBV11-3 to TRBJ2-5, with 10 bases identical to TRBD2. Germline V gives CDR1 SGHNT, CDR2 YENEEA. J lost 5 bases, V lost 5 bases, and 5 bases had no gene match. The CDR3 sequence is 14 residues long. The CDR3 loop reads CASSSGGASETQYF. Here the CDR3 DNA reads TGTGCCAGCAGCAGCGGGGGGGCCAGCGAGACCCAGTACTTC.

The chain joins TRBV19 to TRBJ1-2; D call uncertain. CDR3 length: 13 residues. CDR1 and CDR2 from the germline V gene are LNHDA and SQIVND (reference sequence). The germline V and J ends were trimmed by 3 bases and 3 bases, with 8 bases remaining between them. Written as DNA, the CDR3 is TGTGCCAGTAGTATTAGTTACGACTATGGCTACACCTTC. Translated, it gives CASSISYDYGYTF.

This sequence joins TRBV3-1 (or the pseudogene TRBV3-2) and TRBJ1-3; D is uncertain. Germline CDR1 reads LGHDT; CDR2 reads YNNKEL (reference sequence). V lost 0 bases and J lost 4, with 7 bases in between. CDR3 length: 14 amino acids. The DNA of the CDR3 is TGTGCCAGCAGCCAAGATTGGGGAGGAAACACCATATATTTT. It codes for CASSQDWGGNTIYF.

This chain connects TRBV12-3 or TRBV12-4 to TRBJ2-3; D is ambiguous. The CDR3 length is 12 residues. Trimming shortened V by 5 bases and J by 0 bases, and 3 bases separated the two germline ends. In nucleotides, the CDR3 is TGTGCCAGCAGTCCCAGCACAGATACGCAGTATTTT. Translated, it gives CASSPSTDTQYF.

The CDR3: CASSLWGGNQPQHF. CDR3 bases: TGTGCCAGCAGCTTGTGGGGTGGCAATCAGCCCCAGCATTTT. This chain links TRBV5-6 with TRBJ1-5; D uncertain. The CDR3 contains 14 residues. Germline V gene data show CDR1 as SGHDT and CDR2 as YYEEEE. The V gene lost 1 base and the J gene lost 2 bases, with 7 bases spanning the gap.

The J gene is TRBJ2-7, the V gene TRBV27, with 10 positions matching TRBD2. Germline CDR1 MNHEY, CDR2 SMNVEV (reference sequence). Trimming removed 4 bases from V and 2 bases from J; junction bases left unmatched: 5. CDR3 length equals 15 residues. The CDR3 here is CASSWSGGATYEQYF. Written as DNA, the CDR3 is TGTGCCAGCAGTTGGAGCGGGGGGGCAACCTACGAGCAGTACTTC.

This chain joins TRBV24-1 and TRBJ1-5; 7 bases agree with TRBD1. Germline CDR1 KGHDR, CDR2 SFDVKD. The CDR3 sequence is 15 residues long. Trimming took 2 bases from V and 3 from J; bases not matched to a gene: 3. The CDR3, as DNA: TGTGCCACCAGTGATTGGGGGACAGACAATCAGCCCCAGCATTTT. Translated: CATSDWGTDNQPQHF.

This sequence joins TRBV6-2 or TRBV6-3 and TRBJ2-7; 11 bases match TRBD2. The CDR3 spans 15 residues. V lost 6 bases, J lost 3 bases, and 7 bases stayed unmatched. Germline V gene data show CDR1 as MNHEY and CDR2 as SVGEGT. CDR3 sequence (DNA): TGTGCCAGCAGCCCCCGGGGACTAGCGGACTACGAGCAGTACTTC. Translating gives CASSPRGLADYEQYF.

This clone appeared once. The chain uses TRBV2 and TRBJ2-2, with D perhaps matching TRBD2 (5 bases). Per the germline V gene, CDR1 is SNHLY and CDR2 is FYNNEI. V dropped 2 bases and J dropped 3 bases, with 13 bases sitting between them. CDR3 size: 16 residues. The CDR3 region is CASSESWAADTGELFF. DNA of the CDR3: TGTGCCAGCAGTGAATCTTGGGCAGCGGACACCGGGGAGCTGTTTTTT.

CDR3 in DNA: TGTGCCAGCAGCCGGGGTGGAGGGAACTATGGCTACACCTTC. This translates into CASSRGGGNYGYTF. This chain connects TRBV16 to TRBJ1-2; the D is unclear. V dropped 4 bases and J dropped 2 bases, with 11 bases sitting between them. Germline V gives CDR1 KGHSY, CDR2 FQNENV. The CDR3 has 14 amino acids.

CDR3 residues: CASSRQGENTEAFF. The DNA for the CDR3 is TGTGCCAGCAGTAGACAGGGGGAGAACACTGAAGCTTTCTTT. The chain is built from TRBV7-9 and TRBJ1-1; 9 bases map to TRBD1. Germline V gives CDR1 SEHNR, CDR2 FQNEAQ (reference sequence). With V trimmed by 6 bases and J by 1 base, 3 bases remained unmatched. The CDR3 length is 14 residues.

The chain links TRBV28 to TRBJ1-4, with 10 bases fitting TRBD1. V trimming: 6 bases; J trimming: 7 bases; junction bases outside the gene matches: 14. The CDR3 spans 17 residues. Per the germline V gene, CDR1 is MDHEN and CDR2 is SYDVKM. Written as DNA, the CDR3 is TGTGCCAGCAGCAGAACCGGGACAGGGGTGACGTTTGAAAAACTGTTTTTT. The encoded protein is CASSRTGTGVTFEKLFF.

This chain links TRBV18 with TRBJ2-7; 7 nucleotides agree with TRBD1. The CDR3 has 14 amino acids. V lost 3 bases, J lost 9 bases, and 11 bases stayed unmatched. Germline lookup yields CDR1 KGHSH and CDR2 LQKENI. The CDR3, as DNA: TGTGCCAGCTCACCGGACAGGTCGGGTCTAGGGCAGTACTTC. Its protein is CASSPDRSGLGQYF.

The chain is built from TRBV9 and TRBJ1-1, with D unclear. V was pared by 0 bases and J by 4 bases, with 10 bases between. The CDR3 covers 14 residues. Germline values: CDR1 SGDLS, CDR2 YYNGEE. The CDR3 is CASSVEGRPTEAFF. CDR3 bases: TGTGCCAGCAGCGTAGAAGGCAGACCCACTGAAGCTTTCTTT.

The chain carries TRBV12-3 or TRBV12-4 and TRBJ1-1, with 9 nucleotides matching TRBD1. The CDR3 is made up of 13 amino acids. V shed 5 bases and J 3 bases; nucleotides not matched to a gene: 1. CDR3 in DNA: TGTGCCAGCAGTAGGACAGGGGACACTGAAGCTTTCTTT. Translation gives CASSRTGDTEAFF.

The V gene is TRBV30, the J gene TRBJ1-3; D gene uncertain. This CDR3 is 15 amino acids long. CDR1 GTSNPN and CDR2 SVGIG come from the germline V gene (reference sequence). Deletions cut 0 bases from V and 5 bases from J, with 14 bases between. The CDR3 protein is CAWSVATPGRNTIYF. The DNA of the CDR3 is TGTGCCTGGAGTGTAGCAACCCCCGGTAGAAACACCATATATTTT. The full variable domain, in which reference TRBV30 and TRBJ1-3 provide the parts outside the CDR3, is SQTIHQWPATLVQPVGSPLSLECTVEGTSNPNLYWYRQAAGRGLQLLFYSVGIGQISSEVPQNLSASRPQDRQFILSSKKLLLSDSGFYLCAWSVATPGRNTIYFGEGSWLTVV.

This sequence joins TRBV6-6 and TRBJ1-6; 10 nucleotides match TRBD1. V shed 2 bases, J shed 9 bases, and the junction held 1 base outside the gene matches. This CDR3 spans 14 amino acids. In germline, CDR1 is MNHNY, CDR2 SVGAGI (reference sequence). The CDR3 DNA sequence: TGTGCCAGCAGTTACGGGACAGGGGTTTCACCCCTCCACTTT. Translating gives CASSYGTGVSPLHF.

This rearrangement joins TRBV18 to TRBJ2-7, with a weak D call TRBD1 (6 bases). This CDR3 contains 13 residues. Trimming took off 2 bases at V and 5 bases at J, with 10 bases between the two ends. The germline gives CDR1 KGHSH, CDR2 LQKENI. The CDR3 is CASSPVQGNEQYF. The CDR3 nucleotides read TGTGCCAGCTCACCAGTACAGGGAAACGAGCAGTACTTC.

The V gene is TRBV15, the J gene TRBJ1-2, with D perhaps TRBD1 (5 bases). This CDR3 has 15 amino acids. Germline CDR1 reads LNHNV; CDR2 reads YYDKDF (reference sequence). Trimming stripped 1 base from V and 6 bases from J, with 15 bases between. CDR3 amino acids: CATSRGPGRGNGYTF. The CDR3, as DNA: TGTGCCACCAGCAGAGGACCGGGACGGGGGAATGGCTACACCTTC.

CDR3 coding DNA: TGTGCCAGCAGTGTACTGGAAGAGACCCAGTACTTC. Protein sequence: CASSVLEETQYF. This sequence joins TRBV2 and TRBJ2-5; unclear D gene. Germline values: CDR1 SNHLY, CDR2 FYNNEI. CDR3 length: 12 amino acids. Deletions cut 4 bases from V and 3 bases from J, with 6 bases between.